This entry concerns a single TCR beta chain. Its target is unknown. These data originate in a study of cytomegalovirus exposure and HLA in healthy donors. Losses at the gene ends were 0 bases for V and 5 bases for J; bases not matched to a gene: 2. The CDR3 totals 15 residues. CDR1 is MRHNA and CDR2 is SNTAGT in the germline V gene. PCR involved 60 Vbeta and 13 Jbeta primers. Only in-frame clones appear in the TCRdb table, and some are missing; sequencing was by immunoSEQ multiplex PCR. This repertoire includes some 56,000 clones. Overall study findings and caveats: Reportedly, diagnosis of cytomegalovirus status by the classifier showed high specificity and sensitivity. Researchers reported that a few CMV-associated chains were confirmed in vitro as CMV antigen-specific. In a later analysis, a missense DCLRE1C variant was linked to TCR beta V- and J-gene trimming.

This sequence originates from a woman in her twenties or thirties in good health and CMV-seropositive. The chain has TRBV6-4 and TRBJ2-3, with 10 bases aligning to TRBD2. The sequenced material came from PBMCs. CDR3 DNA sequence: TGTGCCAGCAGTGACTCGCTAGCGGGGGTAGATACGCAGTATTTT. Protein product: CASSDSLAGVDTQYF.